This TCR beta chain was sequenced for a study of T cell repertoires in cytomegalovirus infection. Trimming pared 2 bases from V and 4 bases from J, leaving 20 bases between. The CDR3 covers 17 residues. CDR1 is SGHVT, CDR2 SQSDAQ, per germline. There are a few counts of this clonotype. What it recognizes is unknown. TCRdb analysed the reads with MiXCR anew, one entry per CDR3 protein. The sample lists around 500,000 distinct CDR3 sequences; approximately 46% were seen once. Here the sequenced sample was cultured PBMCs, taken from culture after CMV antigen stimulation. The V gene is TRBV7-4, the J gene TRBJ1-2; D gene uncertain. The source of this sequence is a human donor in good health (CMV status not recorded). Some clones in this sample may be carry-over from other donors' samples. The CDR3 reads CASSLHLQPDLSYGYTF. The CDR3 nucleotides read TGTGCCAGCAGCTTACATCTTCAGCCCGACCTTTCCTATGGCTACACCTTC.